These 5 T cell receptor beta chains originate from one sample sequenced in a study of blood T cells in healthy people across ages. Sample-barcoded 5' priming and a J-beta primer mix drove a second PCR of roughly 7 to 11 cycles. One entry per CDR3 protein results from TCRdb running MiXCR on the 5' RACE reads. The sample holds more than 800,000 distinct CDR3 sequences, around 43% seen once. Material: blood. These receptors were taken from a woman in her fifties or sixties in good health.

The CDR3 nucleotides are TGTGCCAGCAGGGGTAGCGTCTCAATTCTCGACGAGCAGTACTTC. Residues: CASRGSVSILDEQYF. The chain joins TRBV27 to TRBJ2-7; perhaps TRBD2 as D (5 bases). The length of the CDR3 is 15 residues. Looked up from germline, CDR1 is MNHEY and CDR2 is SMNVEV (reference sequence). The V end was cut by 6 bases, the J end by 5 bases, with 20 bases between.

This clonotype was observed a few times. The chain combines TRBV5-1 with TRBJ2-1; TRBD2 matches at 9 bases. Germline CDR1 is SGHRS and CDR2 is YFSETQ. The V gene end was trimmed by 0 bases and the J gene end by 7 bases; junction bases not matched to a gene: 11. The CDR3 is 17 residues long. DNA of the CDR3: TGCGCCAGCAGCTTGGAGGCTAGCGGGACGGAGCTGAATGAGCAGTTCTTC. Protein sequence: CASSLEASGTELNEQFF.

This clonotype was seen a few times. The V call is TRBV27, the J call TRBJ1-2; D unresolved. The germline CDR1 and CDR2 sequences are MNHEY and SMNVEV (reference sequence). V lost 5 bases and J 4 bases, leaving 20 bases between the germline ends. This CDR3 has 16 amino acids. The CDR3 nucleotides read TGTGCCAGCAGTCCATCCGGCGCGGGAGGTGGCTATGGCTACACCTTC. It yields the protein CASSPSGAGGGYGYTF.

The chain couples TRBV27 to TRBJ1-2; no firm D call. Germline V CDR1 and CDR2: MNHEY, SMNVEV (reference sequence). The germline V and J ends were trimmed by 5 bases and 7 bases, with 14 bases remaining between them. The CDR3 has 13 amino acids. The CDR3 protein is CASSRTNFVGYTF. The CDR3, as DNA: TGTGCCAGCAGTAGGACGAATTTCGTTGGCTACACCTTC.

The chain combines TRBV27 with TRBJ2-7, with D hard to call. The ends were cut back, 8 bases at V and 9 bases at J, with 17 bases in the middle. CDR3 length: 12 residues. Per germline, CDR1 MNHEY and CDR2 SMNVEV (reference sequence). The CDR3 nucleotides are TGTGCCAGCGGAACCATGGGGTGGAGGCAGTACTTC. This gives the protein CASGTMGWRQYF.